A selection of T cell receptor beta chains follows, all from one sample in a study of T cell changes during pregnancy in multiple sclerosis. Repertoires were generated with immunoSEQ multiplex PCR, while TCRdb's copy carries only in-frame clones and drops some. The table records more than 90,000 clones, 92% of them present only once. The sequenced sample was peripheral blood, obtained in the first trimester of pregnancy. These receptors came from a female donor with multiple sclerosis, enrolled in a pregnancy study. Both conserved end residues are part of each CDR3. D genes are given only for firm matches. Only some rows state a clone size, as once, few, many or a class for expanded clones.

-	TRBV28	-	TRBJ2-1	TGTGCCAGCAGTTCTATTTTCGATGAGCAGTTCTTC	CASSSIFDEQFF
-	TRBV5-6	-	TRBJ1-2	TGTGCCAGGGGGGCCGAGGGTCGATATGGCTACACCTTC	CARGAEGRYGYTF
-	TRBV5-1	-	TRBJ1-1	TGCGCCAGCAGCTTGGACAGGGTGGGCACTGAAGCTTTCTTT	CASSLDRVGTEAFF
TRBD1	TRBV6-1	-	TRBJ2-7	TGTGCCAGCAGTGACGGAGACAGGGTGGTGTACGAGCAGTACTTC	CASSDGDRVVYEQYF
-	TRBV11-1	-	TRBJ2-3	TGTGCCAGCAGCTTTCGGGCAGGGAATGAGGATACGCAGTATTTT	CASSFRAGNEDTQYF
TRBD1	TRBV5-1	-	TRBJ1-1	TGCGCCAGCAGCTTATCACAGGGGCTGGACACTGAAGCTTTCTTT	CASSLSQGLDTEAFF
TRBD2	TRBV4-2	-	TRBJ2-7	TGTGCCAGCAGCCAGCAGGGACTAGCGAGATACGAGCAGTACTTC	CASSQQGLARYEQYF
TRBD2	TRBV6-1	once	TRBJ2-1	TGTGCCAGCAGTGATGGACAGGGTAGTAGCGGGAGGCACAATGAGCAGTTCTTC	CASSDGQGSSGRHNEQFF
-	TRBV15	few	TRBJ2-1	TGTGCCACCAGCAGAGATATGGGCAGATACAATGAGCAGTTCTTC	CATSRDMGRYNEQFF
TRBD1	TRBV7-9	-	TRBJ2-7	TGTGCCAGCAGCTTTGGACAGGGCCTCTCCTACGAGCAGTACTTC	CASSFGQGLSYEQYF
-	TRBV19	-	TRBJ2-7	TGTGCCAGTAGTATAAGTACGGGCGAGCAGTACTTC	CASSISTGEQYF
-	TRBV6-5	-	TRBJ1-2	TGTGCCAGCAGCCAACCAGCGGGGGCGGGAAATGGCTACACCTTC	CASSQPAGAGNGYTF